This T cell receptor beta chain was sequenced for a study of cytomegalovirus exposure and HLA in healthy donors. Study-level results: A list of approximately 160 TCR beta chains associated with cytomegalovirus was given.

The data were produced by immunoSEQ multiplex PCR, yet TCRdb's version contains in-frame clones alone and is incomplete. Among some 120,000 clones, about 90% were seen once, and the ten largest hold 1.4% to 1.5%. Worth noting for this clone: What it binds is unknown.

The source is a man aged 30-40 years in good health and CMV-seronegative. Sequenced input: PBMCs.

This CDR3 is CASSLAGGGNSPLHF. CDR3 sequence (DNA): TGTGCCAGCAGCTTAGCAGGGGGCGGGAATTCACCCCTCCACTTT. The chain combines TRBV7-2 with TRBJ1-6; 7 bases line up with TRBD1. After removal of 0 bases from V and 7 bases from J, the junction contained 3 bases not matched to a gene. The CDR3 spans 15 residues. Germline V gives CDR1 SGHTA, CDR2 FQGNSA. The full variable domain, rest sourced from reference TRBV7-2 and TRBJ1-6, is GAGVSQSPSNKVTEKGKDVELRCDPISGHTALYWYRQSLGQGLEFLIYFQGNSAPDKSGLPSDRFSAERTGGSVSTLTIQRTQQEDSAVYLCASSLAGGGNSPLHFGNGTRLTVT.